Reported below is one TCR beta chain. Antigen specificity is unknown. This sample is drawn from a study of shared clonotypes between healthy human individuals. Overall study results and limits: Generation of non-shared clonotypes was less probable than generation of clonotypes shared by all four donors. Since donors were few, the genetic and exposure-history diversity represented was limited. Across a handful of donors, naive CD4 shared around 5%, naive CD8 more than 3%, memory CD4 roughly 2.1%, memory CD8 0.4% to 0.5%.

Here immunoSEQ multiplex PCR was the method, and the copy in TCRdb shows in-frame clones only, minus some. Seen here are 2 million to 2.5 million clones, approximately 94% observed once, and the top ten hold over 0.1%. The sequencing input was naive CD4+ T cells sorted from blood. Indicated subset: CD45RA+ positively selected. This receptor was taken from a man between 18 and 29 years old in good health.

DNA for the CDR3: TGTGCCAGCAGGCGACAGGCCGACTCCTACGAGCAGTACTTC. Translating gives CASRRQADSYEQYF. The V gene is TRBV6-6, the J gene TRBJ2-7, with a possible D match to TRBD1 (6 bases). The V end was cut by 6 bases, the J end by 0 bases, with 12 bases between. The CDR3 length is 14 residues. The germline V gene has CDR1 MNHNY and CDR2 SVGAGI (reference sequence).